This T cell receptor beta chain was sequenced during a study of T cells in Graves' hyperthyroidism and ophthalmopathy. Regarding the study as a whole: The majority of expanded thyroid clonotypes above 0.001 also appeared in blood.

RNA transcripts gave rise to amplified TCR beta CDR3 regions. Primed by the HTBI set, a first-round RT-PCR was run on the TCR CDR3. A single record per CDR3 protein comes from TCRdb applying MiXCR to the multiplex PCR reads. The sample comprises 700,000 or so distinct CDR3 sequences, around 15% of which are singletons, and approximately 8.4% rests with the top ten. Per germline, CDR1 SGDLS and CDR2 YYNGEE. The ends lost 1 base at V and 0 bases at J; junction bases unmatched: 9. CDR3 length: 20 residues. This clonotype has a handful of counts. The antigen is unknown. The rearrangement links TRBV9 to TRBJ2-1; the match to TRBD2 covers 14 bases. The TCR was taken from a man younger than 30 with Graves' hyperthyroidism. The specimen sequenced was blood. The CDR3 spells CASSVTAGTSGGFSYNEQFF. The CDR3 region has the DNA TGTGCCAGCAGCGTAACTGCCGGGACTAGCGGGGGATTCTCCTACAATGAGCAGTTCTTC.